This T cell receptor beta chain was identified during a study of T cell repertoires in cytomegalovirus infection. Study as a whole: Recently identified HLA-C-restricted CMV epitopes were used, and well-studied HLA-B-restricted CMV epitopes were used as well. Signatures in public TCR beta sequences pointed to both CMV infection and matching HLA type. Study results and caveats: CMV-specific TCR beta clonotypes restricted by HLA-C dominated the ex vivo response. Cumulative frequency of public TCR beta families picked out carriers of CMV plus the relevant HLA.

TCRdb reanalysed the reads using MiXCR and keeps one entry per CDR3 protein. The sample has a few hundred thousand distinct CDR3 sequences; 35% to 50% are singletons. Worth noting for this clonotype: Its specificity is not known.

The sequence was obtained from a human donor in good health (CMV status not recorded). Some clones in this sample may be carry-over from other donors' samples. The sequences come from cultured PBMCs, collected from culture after CMV antigen stimulation.

CDR3 bases: TGTGCCAGCAGCTTCCTCGTAGGGACTAGCGAGACCCAGTACTTC. Translation gives CASSFLVGTSETQYF. The chain carries TRBV7-6 and TRBJ2-5, with 9 nucleotides matching TRBD2. Per the germline V gene, CDR1 is SGHVS and CDR2 is FNYEAQ. The CDR3 covers 15 residues. V lost 3 bases to trimming and J lost 5 bases; unmatched junction nucleotides: 7.